This T cell receptor (beta chain) was profiled in a study of CD8 T cells in ankylosing spondylitis. Construction of TCR beta libraries was performed using quantitative 5'-RACE with molecular barcodes. MiXCR, applied by TCRdb to the 5' RACE reads, yields one record per CDR3 protein. Among about 390,000 distinct CDR3 sequences listed, about 22% were seen once. The ends were cut back, 3 bases at V and 5 bases at J, with 13 bases in the middle. The CDR3 contains 14 residues. Many counts were recorded for this clonotype. Its antigen remains unidentified. Notes on the study in general: Among TCR beta sequences, a motif of about 8 highly homologous variants appeared characteristic of ankylosing spondylitis blood. Reports of some motif variants in reactive arthritis synovial fluid and blood predate this one.

V is TRBV12-3 or TRBV12-4 and J is TRBJ1-2; no definite D call. This sequence was found in a male donor with ankylosing spondylitis. The material sequenced was blood, either unsorted or a sorted T cell fraction (not recorded which). In DNA form, the CDR3 reads TGTGCCAGCAGTTTCAACGCACAGCCATATGGCTACACCTTC. As protein: CASSFNAQPYGYTF.